A single sample is the source of the 19 T cell receptor beta chains below, sequenced in a study of cytomegalovirus exposure and HLA in healthy donors. Amplification used 60 Vbeta primers and 13 Jbeta primers. Libraries were prepared by immunoSEQ multiplex PCR; TCRdb keeps only in-frame clonotypes and omits some of them. The table includes over 70,000 clones, 70% to 85% detected once. Sequencing was done on a sample of PBMCs. Receptors were obtained from a human donor in good health.

The chain recombines TRBV7-6 with TRBJ2-2; D possibly corresponds to TRBD2 (6 bases). Germline V gene data show CDR1 as SGHVS and CDR2 as FNYEAQ. The CDR3 loop spans 16 amino acids. Trimming cost V 5 bases and J 5 bases, with 18 bases left between them. CDR3 DNA sequence: TGTGCCAGCAGCCCAGTGGGGGGATTCGGTACCGGGGAGCTGTTTTTT. This encodes CASSPVGGFGTGELFF.

The chain has TRBV9 and TRBJ2-7, with 9 bases identical to TRBD1. This CDR3 is 15 amino acids long. J was trimmed by 2 bases and V by 0 bases; bases with no gene match: 3. CDR1 is SGDLS and CDR2 is YYNGEE in the germline V gene. Here the CDR3 DNA reads TGTGCCAGCAGCGTAGGTGGGACAGGGACCTACGAGCAGTACTTC. Its protein is CASSVGGTGTYEQYF.

This chain joins TRBV4-2 and TRBJ2-3; 10 positions match TRBD2. Germline trimming cut 1 base from V and 5 bases from J; bases unmatched to any gene: 12. CDR1 and CDR2 (germline): LGHNA, YNFKEQ. There are 18 residues in the CDR3. The CDR3 DNA reads TGTGCCAGCAGCCAAGCGAAAGCGGGAGGGCCATGGGGAGATACGCAGTATTTT. Translation gives CASSQAKAGGPWGDTQYF.

This chain links TRBV29-1 with TRBJ1-6, with 7 bases fitting TRBD1. J gave up 7 bases and V 7 bases, and 13 bases lay outside the gene matches. The germline V gene encodes CDR1 SQVTM and CDR2 ANQGSEA. This CDR3 is 15 amino acids long. DNA of the CDR3: TGCAGCGCCCGGACCGGGACAGAGGGAAATTCACCCCTCCACTTT. Translating gives CSARTGTEGNSPLHF.

This chain links TRBV11-2 with TRBJ2-7; weak D call: TRBD1 (6 bases). This CDR3 comprises 16 residues. Germline CDR1 and CDR2: SGHAT and FQNNGV. Trimming took 6 bases from V and 5 from J, leaving 23 bases between them. The CDR3 region is CASSRVRTVGSNEQYF. CDR3 nucleotide sequence: TGTGCCAGCAGTCGAGTCCGGACAGTTGGGTCTAACGAGCAGTACTTC.

V and J are TRBV5-6 and TRBJ2-3, with TRBD2 matching 7 bases. J was trimmed by 6 bases and V by 1 base; bases with no gene match: 8. There are 15 residues in the CDR3. Germline assignment: CDR1 SGHDT and CDR2 YYEEEE. CDR3 in amino acids: CASSLLGGSGDTQYF. DNA for the CDR3: TGTGCCAGCAGCTTGCTGGGCGGGAGTGGTGATACGCAGTATTTT. The whole variable domain, filled in from reference TRBV5-6 and TRBJ2-3, reads DAGVTQSPTHLIKTRGQQVTLRCSPKSGHDTVSWYQQALGQGPQFIFQYYEEEERQRGNFPDRFSGHQFPNYSSELNVNALLLGDSALYLCASSLLGGSGDTQYFGPGTRLTVL.

The chain couples TRBV9 to TRBJ2-1; D is possibly TRBD1 (6 bases). The CDR3 is made up of 15 amino acids. Germline loops: CDR1 SGDLS, CDR2 YYNGEE. The V end was cut by 3 bases, the J end by 3 bases, with 13 bases between. For the CDR3, the DNA is TGTGCCAGCAGCGCGAGCCCGGGACACTACAATGAGCAGTTCTTC. Residues: CASSASPGHYNEQFF.

V is TRBV6-5 and J is TRBJ2-7, with a weak D call TRBD2 (5 bases). This CDR3 has 11 amino acids. The germline gives CDR1 MNHEY, CDR2 SVGAGI. Trimming took 6 bases from V and 6 from J, leaving 9 bases between them. The CDR3 spells CASSIEGEQYF. Written as DNA, the CDR3 is TGTGCCAGCAGCATTGAGGGCGAGCAGTACTTC.

The genes are TRBV5-1 and TRBJ2-1; D is possibly TRBD2 (6 bases). The CDR3 runs to 16 residues. Germline assignment: CDR1 SGHRS and CDR2 YFSETQ. The V end was cut by 3 bases, the J end by 1 base, with 14 bases between. The CDR3 sequence: CASSSMEGLSYNEQFF. In nucleotides, the CDR3 is TGCGCCAGCAGCTCGATGGAAGGACTATCCTACAATGAGCAGTTCTTC. Full variable domain (rest looked up from reference TRBV5-1 and TRBJ2-1): KAGVTQTPRYLIKTRGQQVTLSCSPISGHRSVSWYQQTPGQGLQFLFEYFSETQRNKGNFPGRFSGRQFSNSRSEMNVSTLELGDSALYLCASSSMEGLSYNEQFFGPGTRLTVL.

The V gene is TRBV4-2, the J gene TRBJ2-1, with TRBD2 identical over 12 bases. Germline V gene lookup returns CDR1 LGHNA and CDR2 YNFKEQ. The CDR3 spans 15 residues. Losses at the gene ends were 4 bases for V and 3 bases for J; bases not matched to a gene: 1. The CDR3 region has the DNA TGTGCCAGCAGCCCGACTAGCGGGAGCTACAATGAGCAGTTCTTC. Protein product: CASSPTSGSYNEQFF.

The rearrangement joins TRBV28 to TRBJ2-7, with 8 bases aligning to TRBD1. V dropped 6 bases and J dropped 7; count of bases not matched to a gene: 5. This CDR3 comprises 12 residues. Per the germline V gene, CDR1 is MDHEN and CDR2 is SYDVKM. This chain's CDR3 is CASRQGAREQYF. CDR3 DNA sequence: TGTGCCAGCAGGCAGGGGGCGAGAGAGCAGTACTTC.

The V and J genes are TRBV5-4 and TRBJ2-7, with 9 positions matching TRBD1. V dropped 4 bases and J dropped 2; count of bases not matched to a gene: 7. Per germline, CDR1 SGHNT and CDR2 YYREEE (reference sequence). The CDR3 sequence is 15 residues long. The CDR3 spells CASSLLGQGPYEQYF. CDR3 nucleotide sequence: TGTGCCAGCAGCCTTTTGGGACAGGGTCCCTACGAGCAGTACTTC.

The CDR3 DNA reads TGCGCCAGCAGCCTCCGGACTAGCGCGAACACCGGGGAGCTGTTTTTT. Residues: CASSLRTSANTGELFF. The rearrangement links TRBV5-1 to TRBJ2-2, with 9 bases lining up with TRBD2. CDR3 length equals 16 residues. CDR1 is SGHRS, CDR2 YFSETQ, per germline. Trimming at V came to 4 bases and at J to 0 bases, leaving 4 bases not matched to a gene.

This clone showed up just a few times. The chain links TRBV2 to TRBJ2-5; 7 bases map to TRBD1. Trimming removed 6 bases from V and 5 bases from J; junction bases left unmatched: 12. Per the germline V gene, CDR1 is SNHLY and CDR2 is FYNNEI. The length of the CDR3 is 15 residues. Written as DNA, the CDR3 is TGTGCCAGCAGAAGTACAACAGGGGTGCATGAGACCCAGTACTTC. This translates into CASRSTTGVHETQYF. The full variable domain, completed using reference TRBV2 and TRBJ2-5, is EPEVTQTPSHQVTQMGQEVILRCVPISNHLYFYWYRQILGQKVEFLVSFYNNEISEKSEIFDDQFSVERPDGSNFTLKIRSTKLEDSAMYFCASRSTTGVHETQYFGPGTRLLVL.

V and J are TRBV5-8 and TRBJ2-1, with D hard to call. Trimming pared 1 base from V and 4 bases from J, leaving 9 bases between. Germline V CDR1 and CDR2: SGHTS, YDEGEE. CDR3 size: 14 residues. CDR3 sequence: CASSLTPEYNEQFF. CDR3 bases: TGTGCCAGCAGCTTGACCCCAGAATACAATGAGCAGTTCTTC.

The chain combines TRBV7-9 with TRBJ2-3, with 8 positions matching TRBD2. Germline CDR1 reads SEHNR; CDR2 reads FQNEAQ (reference sequence). The CDR3 has 15 amino acids. With 5 bases clipped from V and 2 bases from J, the junction kept 6 bases outside the gene matches. CDR3 DNA: TGTGCCAGCAGCGAGACTAGCGCCTACACAGATACGCAGTATTTT. As protein: CASSETSAYTDTQYF.

In this sample, this clone turned up a few times. V usage is TRBV14 and J usage is TRBJ1-1; no reliable D call. V was shortened by 4 bases and J by 1 base, with 10 bases between the two germline ends. CDR3 length: 14 amino acids. CDR1 is SGHDN, CDR2 FVKESK, per germline. CDR3 region: CASSPFQENTEAFF. CDR3 nucleotide sequence: TGTGCCAGCAGCCCCTTTCAGGAGAACACTGAAGCTTTCTTT.

The V gene is TRBV7-9, the J gene TRBJ1-1, with TRBD1 identical over 7 bases. The CDR3 length is 12 residues. The germline V gene has CDR1 SEHNR and CDR2 FQNEAQ (reference sequence). The CDR3 nucleotides read TGTTCCGGCGACAGGGATCGGACTGAAGCTTTCTTT. This gives the protein CSGDRDRTEAFF.

The chain carries TRBV28 and TRBJ1-5; maybe TRBD1 (6 bases). Between the trimmed V and J ends, which lost 5 bases and 7 bases, there was a span of 21 bases. CDR1 and CDR2 from the germline V gene are MDHEN and SYDVKM. The CDR3 is 16 amino acids. The CDR3 region is CASSPASGGQGQPQHF. The CDR3 DNA reads TGTGCCAGCAGTCCCGCCTCGGGCGGTCAGGGGCAGCCCCAGCATTTT. Filled out from reference TRBV28 and TRBJ1-5, the complete variable domain reads DVKVTQSSRYLVKRTGEKVFLECVQDMDHENMFWYRQDPGLGLRLIYFSYDVKMKEKGDIPEGYSVSREKKERFSLILESASTNQTSMYLCASSPASGGQGQPQHFGDGTRLSIL.